This T cell receptor beta chain was captured by sequencing in a study of blood T cell repertoires in COVID-19. Across the study: From the United States, Italy and Spain came samples of acute and convalescent COVID-19. PBMCs, B-cell-depleted T cells, or T cells were the source of the cDNA or gDNA that made up the material.

Trimming stripped 4 bases from V and 0 bases from J, with 11 bases between. This CDR3 region has 15 residues. In germline, CDR1 is SGHRS, CDR2 YFSETQ. Authors' data handling: Amplification of reference gene primers was used by the study to estimate nucleated cell counts. Profiling relied on immunoSEQ multiplex PCR, and the TCRdb table lists in-frame clones only, not all of them. V and J calls and clone size follow that table, whereas D and trimming were derived from the DNA. The table shows about 110,000 clones, with less than 85% occurring only once. The clonotype was recovered from an older woman with acute or convalescent COVID-19. Sequencing was done on a sample of peripheral blood. The chain carries TRBV5-1 and TRBJ1-5; weak D call: TRBD1 (5 bases). The CDR3 sequence: CASSPWGDSNQPQHF. The CDR3, as DNA: TGCGCCAGCAGCCCGTGGGGGGATAGCAATCAGCCCCAGCATTTT.